This T cell receptor (beta chain) was captured by sequencing in a study of T cells after posttransplantation cyclophosphamide. This clone is medium-sized (0.01 to 0.1%) in the sample. Its antigen remains unidentified. Findings and caveats of the study: Recipient CMV seropositivity and CMV reactivation strongly tracked TRB clonality. Later blood repertoires were often dominated by clones from the donor CD8+ memory compartment. Skin or GI-infiltrating T cells shared few TRB sequences with blood.

A marrow graft followed busulfan-fludarabine conditioning, with cyclophosphamide on days +3 and +4. The protocol was immunoSEQ multiplex PCR, while the TCRdb copy is restricted to in-frame clones and leaves out a portion. The repertoire consists of thousands of clones, none detected only once. Germline lookup yields CDR1 LGHNA and CDR2 YSLEER. CDR3 length: 14 amino acids. V was pared by 0 bases and J by 6 bases, with 2 bases of the junction left unmatched. The V call is TRBV4-3, the J call TRBJ2-1; 7 bases are a match to TRBD2. The source of this sequence is a female patient aged 50 to 60 who received an allogeneic stem cell transplant from a related donor, was CMV-positive, and had no GVHD. Some T cells may arise from the graft donor. The specimen comprised PBMCs, sampled 32 days after allogeneic stem cell transplant with posttransplant cyclophosphamide. The CDR3 spells CASSQDRLANEQFF. The DNA for the CDR3 is TGCGCCAGCAGCCAAGATCGACTAGCCAATGAGCAGTTCTTC.